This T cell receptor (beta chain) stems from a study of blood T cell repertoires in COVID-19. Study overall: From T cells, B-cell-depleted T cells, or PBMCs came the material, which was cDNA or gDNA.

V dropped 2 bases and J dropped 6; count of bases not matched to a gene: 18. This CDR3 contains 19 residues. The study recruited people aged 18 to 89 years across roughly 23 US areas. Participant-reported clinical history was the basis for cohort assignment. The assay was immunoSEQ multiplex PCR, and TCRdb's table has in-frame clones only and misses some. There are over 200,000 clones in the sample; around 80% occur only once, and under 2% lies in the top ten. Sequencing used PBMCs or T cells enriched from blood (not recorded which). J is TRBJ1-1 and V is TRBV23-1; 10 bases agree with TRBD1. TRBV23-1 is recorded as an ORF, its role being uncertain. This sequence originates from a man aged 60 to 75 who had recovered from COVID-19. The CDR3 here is CASSQPETGGDIPCAEAFF. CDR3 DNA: TGCGCCAGCAGTCAACCAGAGACAGGGGGCGACATCCCTTGCGCTGAAGCTTTCTTT.